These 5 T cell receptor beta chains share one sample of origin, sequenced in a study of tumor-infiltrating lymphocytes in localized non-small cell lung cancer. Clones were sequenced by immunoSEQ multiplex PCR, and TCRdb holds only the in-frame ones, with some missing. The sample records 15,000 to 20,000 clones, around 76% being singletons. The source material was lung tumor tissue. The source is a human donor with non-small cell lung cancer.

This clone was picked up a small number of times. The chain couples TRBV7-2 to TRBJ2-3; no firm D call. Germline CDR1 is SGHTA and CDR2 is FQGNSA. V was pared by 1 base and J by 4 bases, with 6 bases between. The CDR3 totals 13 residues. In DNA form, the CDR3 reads TGTGCCAGCAGCTTAGTGGCCCCAGATACGCAGTATTTT. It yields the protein CASSLVAPDTQYF.

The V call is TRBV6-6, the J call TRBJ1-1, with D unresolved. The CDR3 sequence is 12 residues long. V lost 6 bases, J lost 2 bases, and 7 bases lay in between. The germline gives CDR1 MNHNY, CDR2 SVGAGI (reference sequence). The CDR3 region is CASRVGNTEAFF. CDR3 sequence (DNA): TGTGCCAGCAGGGTTGGCAACACTGAAGCTTTCTTT.

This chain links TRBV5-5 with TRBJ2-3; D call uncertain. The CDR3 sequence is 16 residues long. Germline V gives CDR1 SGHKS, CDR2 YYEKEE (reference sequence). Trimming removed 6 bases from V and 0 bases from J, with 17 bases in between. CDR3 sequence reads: CASTYGGLSSTDTQYF. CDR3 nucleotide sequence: TGTGCCAGCACCTATGGCGGATTGAGCAGCACAGATACGCAGTATTTT. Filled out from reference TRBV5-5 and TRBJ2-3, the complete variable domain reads DAGVTQSPTHLIKTRGQQVTLRCSPISGHKSVSWYQQVLGQGPQFIFQYYEKEERGRGNFPDRFSARQFPNYSSELNVNALLLGDSALYLCASTYGGLSSTDTQYFGPGTRLTVL.

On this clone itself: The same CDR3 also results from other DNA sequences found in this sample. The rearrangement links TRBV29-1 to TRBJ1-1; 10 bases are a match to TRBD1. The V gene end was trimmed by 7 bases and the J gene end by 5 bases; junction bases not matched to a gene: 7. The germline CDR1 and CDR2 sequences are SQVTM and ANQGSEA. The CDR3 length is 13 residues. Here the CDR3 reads CSGDRGANTEAFF. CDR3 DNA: TGCAGCGGGGACAGGGGAGCGAATACTGAAGCTTTCTTT.

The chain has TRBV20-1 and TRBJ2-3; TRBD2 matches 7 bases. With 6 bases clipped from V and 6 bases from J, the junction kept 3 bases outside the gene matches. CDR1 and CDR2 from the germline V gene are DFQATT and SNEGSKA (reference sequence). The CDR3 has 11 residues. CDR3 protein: CSAGLEDTQYF. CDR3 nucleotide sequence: TGCAGTGCCGGACTAGAGGATACGCAGTATTTT.